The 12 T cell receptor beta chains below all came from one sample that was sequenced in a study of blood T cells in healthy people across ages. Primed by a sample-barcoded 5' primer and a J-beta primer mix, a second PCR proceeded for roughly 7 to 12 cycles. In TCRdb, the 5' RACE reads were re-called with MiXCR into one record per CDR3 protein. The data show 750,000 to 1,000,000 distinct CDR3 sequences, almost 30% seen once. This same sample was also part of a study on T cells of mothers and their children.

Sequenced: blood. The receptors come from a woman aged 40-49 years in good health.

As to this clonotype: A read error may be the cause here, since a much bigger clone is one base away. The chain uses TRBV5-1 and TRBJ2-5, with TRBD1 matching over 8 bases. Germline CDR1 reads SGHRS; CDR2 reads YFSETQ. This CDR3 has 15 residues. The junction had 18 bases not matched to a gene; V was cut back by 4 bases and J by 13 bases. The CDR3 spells CASSQGQENLGDLYF. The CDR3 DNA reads TGCGCCAGCAGCCAGGGACAGGAGAACCTTGGAGACCTGTACTTC.

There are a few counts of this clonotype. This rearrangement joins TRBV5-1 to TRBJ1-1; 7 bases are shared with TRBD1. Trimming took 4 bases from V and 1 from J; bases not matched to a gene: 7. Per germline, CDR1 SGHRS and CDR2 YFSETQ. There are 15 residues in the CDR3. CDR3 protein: CASSPEGAPNTEAFF. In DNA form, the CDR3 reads TGCGCCAGCAGCCCGGAGGGGGCCCCGAACACTGAAGCTTTCTTT. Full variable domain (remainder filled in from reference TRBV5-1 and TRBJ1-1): KAGVTQTPRYLIKTRGQQVTLSCSPISGHRSVSWYQQTPGQGLQFLFEYFSETQRNKGNFPGRFSGRQFSNSRSEMNVSTLELGDSALYLCASSPEGAPNTEAFFGQGTRLTVV.

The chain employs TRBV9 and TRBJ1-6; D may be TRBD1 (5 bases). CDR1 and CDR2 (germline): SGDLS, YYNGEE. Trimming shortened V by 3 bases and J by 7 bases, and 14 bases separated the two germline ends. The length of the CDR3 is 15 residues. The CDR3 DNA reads TGTGCCAGCAGCGGGGTTGGGACGGGGAATTCACCCCTCCACTTT. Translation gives CASSGVGTGNSPLHF. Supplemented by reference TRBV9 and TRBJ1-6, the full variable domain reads DSGVTQTPKHLITATGQRVTLRCSPRSGDLSVYWYQQSLDQGLQFLIQYYNGEERAKGNILERFSAQQFPDLHSELNLSSLELGDSALYFCASSGVGTGNSPLHFGNGTRLTVT.

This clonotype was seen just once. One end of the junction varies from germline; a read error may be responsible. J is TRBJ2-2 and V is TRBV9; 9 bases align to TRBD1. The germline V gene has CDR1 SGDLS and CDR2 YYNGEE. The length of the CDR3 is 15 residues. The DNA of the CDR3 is TGTGCCAGCAGCGTGTGGACAGGGGACACCGGGGAGCTATTTTTT. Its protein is CASSVWTGDTGELFF.

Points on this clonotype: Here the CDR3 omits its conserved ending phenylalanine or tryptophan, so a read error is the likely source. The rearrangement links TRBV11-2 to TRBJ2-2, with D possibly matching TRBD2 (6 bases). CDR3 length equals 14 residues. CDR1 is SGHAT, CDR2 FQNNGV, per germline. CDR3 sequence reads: CASSPSPNTGGLFL. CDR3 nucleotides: TGTGCCAGCAGCCCTAGCCCGAACACCGGGGGGCTGTTTTTG.

The CDR3 region is CASSGDRARNTEAFF. In nucleotides, the CDR3 is TGTGCCAGCAGTGGTGACAGGGCCAGGAACACTGAAGCTTTCTTT. The chain employs TRBV2 and TRBJ1-1, with 7 bases that match TRBD1. Per the germline V gene, CDR1 is SNHLY and CDR2 is FYNNEI. V was pared by 4 bases and J by 1 base, with 6 bases of the junction left unmatched. The CDR3 covers 15 residues. The variable domain in full, completed from reference TRBV2 and TRBJ1-1, reads EPEVTQTPSHQVTQMGQEVILRCVPISNHLYFYWYRQILGQKVEFLVSFYNNEISEKSEIFDDQFSVERPDGSNFTLKIRSTKLEDSAMYFCASSGDRARNTEAFFGQGTRLTVV.

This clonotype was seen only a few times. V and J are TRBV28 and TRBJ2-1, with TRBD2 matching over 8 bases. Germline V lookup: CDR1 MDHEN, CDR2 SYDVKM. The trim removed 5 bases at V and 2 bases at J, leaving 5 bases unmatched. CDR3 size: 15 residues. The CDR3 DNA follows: TGTGCCAGCAGTGCCGTCGGGGGGGCCTACAATGAGCAGTTCTTC. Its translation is CASSAVGGAYNEQFF.

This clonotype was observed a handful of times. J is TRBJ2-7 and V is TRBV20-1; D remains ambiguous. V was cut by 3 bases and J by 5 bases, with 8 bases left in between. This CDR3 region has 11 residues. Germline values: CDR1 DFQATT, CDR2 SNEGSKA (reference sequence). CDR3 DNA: TGCAGTGCTAGGTGGGTGGACGAGCAGTACTTC. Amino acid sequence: CSARWVDEQYF.

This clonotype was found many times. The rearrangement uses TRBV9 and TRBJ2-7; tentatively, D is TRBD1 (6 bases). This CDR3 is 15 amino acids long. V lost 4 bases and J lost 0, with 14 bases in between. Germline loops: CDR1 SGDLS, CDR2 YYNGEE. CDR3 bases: TGTGCCAGCAGCCGTTCTACAGGGTTCTCCTACGAGCAGTACTTC. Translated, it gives CASSRSTGFSYEQYF. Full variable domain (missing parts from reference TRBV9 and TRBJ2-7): DSGVTQTPKHLITATGQRVTLRCSPRSGDLSVYWYQQSLDQGLQFLIQYYNGEERAKGNILERFSAQQFPDLHSELNLSSLELGDSALYFCASSRSTGFSYEQYFGPGTRLTVT.

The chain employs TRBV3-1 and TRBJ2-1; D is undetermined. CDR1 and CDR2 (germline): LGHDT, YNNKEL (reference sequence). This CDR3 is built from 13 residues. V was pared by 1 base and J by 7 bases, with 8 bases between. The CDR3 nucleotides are TGTGCCAGCAGCCAAGGGATTTGGAATGAGCAGTTCTTC. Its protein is CASSQGIWNEQFF.

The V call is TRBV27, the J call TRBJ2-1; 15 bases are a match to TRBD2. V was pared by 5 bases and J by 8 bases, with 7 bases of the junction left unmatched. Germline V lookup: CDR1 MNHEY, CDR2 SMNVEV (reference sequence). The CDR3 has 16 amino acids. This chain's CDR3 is CASSLRTSGGVDEQFF. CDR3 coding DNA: TGTGCCAGCAGTCTCCGGACTAGCGGGGGGGTCGATGAGCAGTTCTTC.

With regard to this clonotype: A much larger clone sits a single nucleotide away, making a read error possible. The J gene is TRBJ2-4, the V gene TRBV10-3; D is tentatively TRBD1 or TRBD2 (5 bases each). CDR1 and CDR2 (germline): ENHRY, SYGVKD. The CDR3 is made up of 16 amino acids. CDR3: CAISEEGQAAKDIQYF. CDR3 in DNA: TGTGCCATCAGTGAGGAGGGGCAGGCAGCCAAAGACATTCAGTACTTC.